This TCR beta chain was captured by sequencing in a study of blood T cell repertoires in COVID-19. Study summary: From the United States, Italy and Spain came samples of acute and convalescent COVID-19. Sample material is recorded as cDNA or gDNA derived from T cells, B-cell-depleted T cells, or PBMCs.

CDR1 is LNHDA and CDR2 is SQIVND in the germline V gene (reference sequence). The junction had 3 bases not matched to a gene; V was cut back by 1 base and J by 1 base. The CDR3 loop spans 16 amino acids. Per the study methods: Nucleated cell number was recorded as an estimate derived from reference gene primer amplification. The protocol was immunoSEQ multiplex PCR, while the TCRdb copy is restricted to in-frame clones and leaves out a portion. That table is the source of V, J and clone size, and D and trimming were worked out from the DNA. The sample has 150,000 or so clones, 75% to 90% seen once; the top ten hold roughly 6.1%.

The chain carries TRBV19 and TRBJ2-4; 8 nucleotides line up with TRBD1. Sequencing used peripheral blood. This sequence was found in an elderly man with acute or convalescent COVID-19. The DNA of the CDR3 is TGTGCCAGTAGTATAGTTGGGACAGGCGCCAAAAACATTCAGTACTTC. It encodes CASSIVGTGAKNIQYF.